This T cell receptor (beta chain) derives from a study of shared clonotypes between healthy human individuals. Overall study findings and caveats: Having only a few donors restricted how much genetic and exposure-history diversity was captured.

In the study's own analysis: Junction-only sequences without quality scores came from ImmunoSEQ, so filtering differed. Data came from immunoSEQ multiplex PCR; TCRdb stores just in-frame clones and leaves some out. The DNA gave D and trimming, while V, J and clone size come from that table. Of millions of clones in the sample, 95% were seen once. About this clone: No antigen is known for it. Other nucleotide sequences in the sample specify the same CDR3.

CDR1 and CDR2 from the germline V gene are ENHRY and SYGVKD. Trimming removed 3 bases from V and 2 bases from J; junction bases left unmatched: 1. The CDR3 is 14 residues long. This clonotype originated in a man between 18 and 35 years old in good health. Sequenced: naive CD4+ T cells sorted from blood. Subset: CD45RA+ positively selected. The chain recombines TRBV10-3 with TRBJ2-7, with 10 bases aligning to TRBD2. The CDR3, as DNA: TGTGCCATCAGTGAACTAGCGGGACCCTACGAGCAGTACTTC. Translation: CAISELAGPYEQYF.